Below, 20 T cell receptor beta chains from the same sample are listed, as sequenced in a study of brain T cells in children with intractable seizures. Clones were read by immunoSEQ multiplex PCR, and TCRdb kept only the in-frame ones, dropping some. The repertoire consists of over 95,000 clones, with around 94% occurring once and the leading ten covering 3.5% to 4.5%. The sequences come from peripheral blood, collected at surgery. These receptors all come from a boy under three years old with hemimegalencephaly and intractable seizures.

This chain connects TRBV10-3 to TRBJ2-1, with TRBD2 identical over 11 bases. Germline trimming cut 6 bases from V and 2 bases from J; bases unmatched to any gene: 3. The CDR3 covers 15 residues. The germline CDR1 and CDR2 sequences are ENHRY and SYGVKD. The CDR3 nucleotides read TGTGCCATCAGGACTAGCGGGACTCCCTACAATGAGCAGTTCTTC. This codes for CAIRTSGTPYNEQFF.

This clone showed up just a few times. The chain is built from TRBV11-2 and TRBJ1-1; D is possibly TRBD1 (6 bases). Germline values: CDR1 SGHAT, CDR2 FQNNGV. Trimming removed 1 base from V and 0 bases from J, with 9 bases in between. The CDR3 covers 15 residues. CDR3 bases: TGTGCCAGCAGCTTAGGTGCAGGGGTGAACACTGAAGCTTTCTTT. Protein sequence: CASSLGAGVNTEAFF.

V gene TRBV10-2 combines with J gene TRBJ2-7, with TRBD2 matching 9 bases. CDR3 size: 16 residues. The J segment lost 3 bases and the V segment lost 0 bases, leaving 6 bases of the junction unmatched. CDR1 is WSHSY, CDR2 SAAADI, per germline. The CDR3 loop reads CASSESLAGGIYEQYF. Written as DNA, the CDR3 is TGCGCCAGCAGTGAGTCGTTGGCGGGAGGGATCTACGAGCAGTACTTC.

This clone was detected a few times. The chain combines TRBV27 with TRBJ2-2; D remains ambiguous. The CDR3 runs to 17 residues. Trimming removed 1 base from V and 4 bases from J, with 16 bases in between. Per the germline V gene, CDR1 is MNHEY and CDR2 is SMNVEV (reference sequence). For the CDR3, the DNA is TGTGCCAGCAGTTTATTCTCTACCCCGCTTATCACCGGGGAGCTGTTTTTT. Its translation is CASSLFSTPLITGELFF.

The chain uses TRBV4-2 and TRBJ2-3; either TRBD1 or TRBD2 may fit D (6 bases each). Germline CDR1 reads LGHNA; CDR2 reads YNFKEQ. CDR3 length equals 16 residues. Trimming stripped 4 bases from V and 1 base from J, with 15 bases between. The CDR3 reads CASSPTGASGTDTQYF. The CDR3 region has the DNA TGTGCCAGCAGCCCCACGGGGGCTAGCGGCACAGATACGCAGTATTTT.

Worth noting for this clone: The same CDR3 arises from other DNA sequences in this sample as well. The chain joins TRBV28 to TRBJ2-1; maybe TRBD1 (6 bases). Germline-derived CDR1 and CDR2 are MDHEN and SYDVKM. The CDR3 extends over 12 amino acids. Trimming stripped 5 bases from V and 4 bases from J, with 6 bases between. CDR3 DNA sequence: TGTGCCAGCAGTGGGACATACAATGAGCAGTTCTTC. Translation gives CASSGTYNEQFF.

A remark on this clone: Different DNA sequences within this sample yield the same CDR3. The gene calls are TRBV20-1 and TRBJ2-1; 13 bases agree with TRBD2. CDR3 length: 15 residues. CDR1 and CDR2 (germline): DFQATT, SNEGSKA (reference sequence). The junction had 3 bases not matched to a gene; V was cut back by 3 bases and J by 4 bases. CDR3 bases: TGCAGTGCTAGTGGGGGACTAGCGGGATACAATGAGCAGTTCTTC. Its protein is CSASGGLAGYNEQFF.

The rearrangement uses TRBV10-2 and TRBJ2-7, with TRBD2 matching over 7 bases. This CDR3 is built from 14 residues. The germline CDR1 and CDR2 sequences are WSHSY and SAAADI. The trim removed 6 bases at V and 5 bases at J, leaving 10 bases unmatched. The CDR3 DNA reads as TGCGCCAGCAGCATCGAGGCTAGCGGACACGAGCAGTACTTC. Translated, it gives CASSIEASGHEQYF.

The gene calls are TRBV6-9 and TRBJ2-1, with 12 bases matching TRBD2. Germline CDR1 reads MNHGY; CDR2 reads SVAAGI. With 4 bases clipped from V and 8 bases from J, the junction kept 9 bases outside the gene matches. This CDR3 region has 16 residues. CDR3 sequence (DNA): TGTGCCAGCAGTTCACCCCTAGCGGGAGGGGGCGATGAGCAGTTCTTC. This encodes CASSSPLAGGGDEQFF.

The chain recombines TRBV20-1 with TRBJ2-1; a weak D match, TRBD2 (7 bases). V was clipped by 3 bases and J by 8 bases, with 23 bases between them. Germline CDR1 and CDR2: DFQATT and SNEGSKA (reference sequence). CDR3 length: 16 residues. Here the CDR3 DNA reads TGCAGTGCTAGTCCCCCTCGTGGGGGAGGGGGGCATGAGCAGTTCTTC. Protein: CSASPPRGGGGHEQFF.

This clone was recorded a few times. The chain combines TRBV3-1 (or the pseudogene TRBV3-2) with TRBJ1-6; D is unresolved. The CDR3 contains 13 residues. Germline assignment: CDR1 LGHDT and CDR2 YNNKEL (reference sequence). V dropped 4 bases and J dropped 14 bases, with 15 bases sitting between them. The CDR3 sequence is CASSPSSLATLHF. DNA for the CDR3: TGTGCCAGCAGCCCATCTTCCCTAGCGACCCTCCACTTT.

The chain has TRBV6-5 and TRBJ1-6, with TRBD1 matching over 7 bases. The V and J ends lost 4 bases and 7 bases, in that order; junction bases with no gene match: 7. CDR3 length: 15 amino acids. Germline values: CDR1 MNHEY, CDR2 SVGAGI. CDR3 in amino acids: CASSSDGTVNSPLHF. The CDR3 DNA reads TGTGCCAGCAGTTCCGACGGGACAGTGAATTCACCCCTCCACTTT.

The chain recombines TRBV20-1 with TRBJ2-5; D call uncertain. V lost 3 bases and J 7 bases, leaving 6 bases between the germline ends. CDR1 is DFQATT, CDR2 SNEGSKA, per germline (reference sequence). CDR3 length equals 10 residues. For the CDR3, the DNA is TGCAGTGCTAGGTGGGGGACCCAGTACTTC. Its protein product is CSARWGTQYF.

This rearrangement joins TRBV5-6 to TRBJ1-1, with unresolved D. The CDR3 runs 14 residues. With 0 bases removed from V and 6 bases from J, the gap between germline ends came to 12 bases. Germline loops: CDR1 SGHDT, CDR2 YYEEEE. The CDR3 protein is CASSLVGRTSEAFF. In DNA, the CDR3 is TGTGCCAGCAGCTTGGTGGGCAGGACCTCTGAAGCTTTCTTT.

V and J are TRBV6-5 and TRBJ1-2; D is undetermined. The CDR3 is 12 amino acids. CDR1 and CDR2 from the germline V gene are MNHEY and SVGAGI. Deletions cut 6 bases from V and 4 bases from J, with 9 bases between. CDR3 sequence: CASSRGSYGYTF. In DNA, the CDR3 is TGTGCCAGCAGCCGAGGATCCTATGGCTACACCTTC.

V usage is TRBV18 and J usage is TRBJ2-7; D gene ambiguous. Trimming stripped 2 bases from V and 3 bases from J, with 11 bases between. The CDR3 runs 14 residues. The germline CDR1 and CDR2 sequences are KGHSH and LQKENI. The CDR3 DNA follows: TGTGCCAGCTCACCAAAGGAGAACGGCTACGAGCAGTACTTC. This translates into CASSPKENGYEQYF.

The chain joins TRBV4-3 to TRBJ1-3; D is unclear. V was trimmed by 6 bases and J by 0 bases, leaving 6 bases between them. The CDR3 has 13 amino acids. The germline CDR1 and CDR2 sequences are LGHNA and YSLEER. The CDR3 region is CASSRDSGNTIYF. In DNA form, the CDR3 reads TGCGCCAGCAGTAGGGACTCTGGAAACACCATATATTTT.

The V and J genes are TRBV29-1 and TRBJ1-1; D not resolved. The V end was cut by 0 bases, the J end by 11 bases, with 16 bases between. Germline-derived CDR1 and CDR2 are SQVTM and ANQGSEA. The CDR3 is 13 amino acids. CDR3: CSVEDPHGPGAFF. The CDR3, as DNA: TGCAGCGTTGAAGACCCACACGGCCCGGGGGCTTTCTTT.

This sequence joins TRBV5-3 and TRBJ2-1; D call uncertain. TRBV5-3 is identified as an open reading frame with a role that is uncertain. The CDR3 consists of 12 residues. Trimming removed 3 bases from V and 9 bases from J, with 10 bases in between. CDR3 residues: CARSCAIGEQFF. DNA of the CDR3: TGTGCCAGAAGCTGCGCGATTGGTGAGCAGTTCTTC.

The chain uses TRBV6-5 and TRBJ1-6; 8 bases align to TRBD1. CDR1 is MNHEY and CDR2 is SVGAGI in the germline V gene. This CDR3 region has 15 residues. The V segment lost 5 bases and the J segment 7 bases; nucleotides outside the gene matches: 7. CDR3 sequence (DNA): TGTGCCAGCAGTCGGGCAGGGGGCGGCAATTCACCCCTCCACTTT. The encoded protein is CASSRAGGGNSPLHF.